This TCR beta chain was found in a study of cytomegalovirus exposure and HLA in healthy donors. Study-level results: A highly shared variant cluster was judged a likely technical artifact.

Turning to this clone: Its antigen is not identified.

Amplification used 60 Vbeta primers and 13 Jbeta primers. Sequenced by immunoSEQ multiplex PCR; TCRdb stores in-frame clones only, minus some. Of roughly 180,000 clones in the sample, roughly 88% were seen once. V lost 11 bases and J 8 bases, leaving 22 bases between the germline ends. The CDR3 runs 14 residues. This TCR came from a boy under 10 years old in good health and CMV-seronegative. The material sequenced was PBMCs. This rearrangement joins TRBV6-7 to TRBJ2-1; a possible D gene is TRBD2 (5 bases). TRBV6-7 is filed as an ORF, its function uncertain. CDR3 protein: CAQPRGRGSHEQFF. The CDR3 DNA reads as TGTGCCCAGCCTCGGGGTAGAGGTAGCCATGAGCAGTTCTTC.